This T cell receptor beta chain was found in a study of T-cell memory formation after mild COVID-19. Trimming pared 0 bases from V and 1 base from J, leaving 8 bases between. Germline loops: CDR1 LGHDT, CDR2 YNNKEL (reference sequence). CDR3 size: 15 residues. MiXCR, run by TCRdb on the 5' RACE reads, gives a single entry per CDR3 protein. The profile shows about 560,000 distinct CDR3 sequences, less than 25% of them singletons. The sample comprised PBMCs or a T cell subset sorted from them (not recorded which). This sequence originates from an adult woman who had mild COVID-19 (a few samples of this study predate the infection). Cell type and time point are not known. The V gene is TRBV3-1, the J gene TRBJ2-3, with D perhaps matching TRBD1 or TRBD2 (5 bases each). Here the CDR3 reads CASSQEVGGTDTQYF. CDR3 bases: TGTGCCAGCAGCCAAGAGGTGGGGGGCACAGATACGCAGTATTTT.